Shown below are 22 T cell receptor beta chains from a single sample sequenced in a study of T-cell memory formation after mild COVID-19. TCRdb reanalysed the 5' RACE reads using MiXCR and keeps one entry per CDR3 protein. The repertoire holds approximately 430,000 distinct CDR3 sequences, with about a quarter as singletons. Specimen: PBMCs or a T cell subset sorted from them (not recorded which). The origin of the receptors is an adult woman who had mild COVID-19 (a few samples of this study predate the infection). Cell type and time point are not known.

On this clonotype: A read error may produce the germline difference seen at one junction end. The chain employs TRBV7-9 and TRBJ2-7, with 7 bases identical to TRBD1. Germline CDR1 and CDR2: SEHNR and FQNEAQ (reference sequence). The CDR3 consists of 15 residues. The CDR3 reads CDSSPGQLFSYEQYF. The DNA for the CDR3 is TGTGACAGCAGCCCGGGACAGCTCTTCTCCTACGAGCAGTACTTC.

This clonotype was counted between two and nine times. V is TRBV25-1 and J is TRBJ2-2; 9 positions match TRBD2. The CDR3 covers 15 residues. Germline loops: CDR1 MGHDK, CDR2 SYGVNS. The junction had 3 bases not matched to a gene; V was cut back by 2 bases and J by 5 bases. CDR3 loop: CASSESGRKTGELFF. CDR3 nucleotide sequence: TGTGCCAGCAGTGAAAGCGGGAGGAAAACCGGGGAGCTGTTTTTT.

A few counts support this clonotype. V is TRBV6-2 or TRBV6-3 and J is TRBJ2-7; no firm D call. The CDR3 spans 15 residues. CDR1 is MNHEY, CDR2 SVGEGT, per germline. V gave up 7 bases and J gave up 0 bases, with 16 bases separating them. This chain's CDR3 is CASNPRGRSSYEQYF. In DNA form, the CDR3 reads TGTGCCAGCAACCCCCGAGGACGGAGCTCCTACGAGCAGTACTTC.

This clonotype has only a few counts. The V call is TRBV24-1, the J call TRBJ1-5; possible D gene TRBD1, 6 bases. Germline V gene lookup returns CDR1 KGHDR and CDR2 SFDVKD. V gave up 3 bases and J gave up 12 bases, with 20 bases separating them. The CDR3 contains 15 residues. CDR3 in DNA: TGTGCCACCAGTGATCCTCGGTTAGGGGGGCTGCGCCAGCATTTT. Amino acid sequence: CATSDPRLGGLRQHF.

This chain joins TRBV18 and TRBJ2-5, with D possibly being TRBD1 (5 bases). The ends were cut back, 1 base at V and 7 bases at J, with 19 bases in the middle. This CDR3 comprises 16 residues. In germline, CDR1 is KGHSH, CDR2 LQKENI. DNA for the CDR3: TGTGCCAGCTCACCACGAGTAGGAGCCACAGGCGGGACCCAGTACTTC. It specifies CASSPRVGATGGTQYF.

Only a few counts were recorded for this clonotype. CDR3 DNA: TGCAGTGCTGGGGGGAAGCAGAAAGCTTTCTTT. Translation: CSAGGKQKAFF. The chain employs TRBV20-1 and TRBJ1-1, with a tentative D call TRBD1 (5 bases). Germline V lookup: CDR1 DFQATT, CDR2 SNEGSKA (reference sequence). V lost 5 bases, J lost 9 bases, and 13 bases lay in between. The CDR3 consists of 11 residues.

This clonotype was picked up a small number of times. V usage is TRBV28 and J usage is TRBJ2-7; D unclear. Deletions cut 5 bases from V and 6 bases from J, with 8 bases between. The CDR3 length is 11 residues. Germline V lookup: CDR1 MDHEN, CDR2 SYDVKM. CDR3 sequence (DNA): TGTGCCAGCAGTCTGCAAGCCGAGCAGTACTTC. This gives the protein CASSLQAEQYF.

The chain employs TRBV7-2 and TRBJ2-7; 9 positions agree with TRBD1. The CDR3 runs 14 residues. Germline V CDR1 and CDR2: SGHTA, FQGNSA. The ends lost 4 bases at V and 2 bases at J; junction bases unmatched: 3. The CDR3 loop reads CASSSGDRAYEQYF. In nucleotides, the CDR3 is TGTGCCAGCAGCTCAGGGGACAGGGCCTACGAGCAGTACTTC.

This clonotype has more than one count but fewer than ten. The chain carries TRBV24-1 and TRBJ2-1, with 9 bases aligning to TRBD2. Germline CDR1 reads KGHDR; CDR2 reads SFDVKD. Germline trimming cut 5 bases from V and 6 bases from J; bases unmatched to any gene: 10. This CDR3 is 16 amino acids long. For the CDR3, the DNA is TGTGCCACCAGTGTGAGGCTAGCGGGATATGGCAATGAGCAGTTCTTC. As protein: CATSVRLAGYGNEQFF.

This clonotype was found a few times. This sequence joins TRBV20-1 and TRBJ1-2; the D is unclear. The CDR3 has 11 residues. The germline V gene has CDR1 DFQATT and CDR2 SNEGSKA (reference sequence). V lost 3 bases, J lost 7 bases, and 9 bases lay in between. CDR3 protein: CSASFRPGYTF. Written as DNA, the CDR3 is TGCAGTGCTAGTTTCAGGCCTGGCTACACCTTC.

The chain links TRBV5-1 to TRBJ1-1; perhaps TRBD1 as D (5 bases). Germline V gene sequence: CDR1 SGHRS, CDR2 YFSETQ. Trimming left V 0 bases short and J 6 bases short, with 9 bases between. The CDR3 length is 13 residues. The CDR3 protein is CASSLGGDPEAFF. CDR3 DNA: TGCGCCAGCAGCTTGGGGGGGGACCCTGAAGCTTTCTTT.

The chain carries TRBV5-5 and TRBJ1-4, with TRBD1 identical over 8 bases. The CDR3 contains 16 residues. Trimming at V came to 0 bases and at J to 7 bases, leaving 8 bases not matched to a gene. Per germline, CDR1 SGHKS and CDR2 YYEKEE (reference sequence). CDR3 DNA: TGTGCCAGCAGCTTGGCAGGGCAGGGGGCAGGTGAAAAACTGTTTTTT. Amino acid sequence: CASSLAGQGAGEKLFF.

The chain uses TRBV20-1 and TRBJ2-5; D is unclear. The CDR3 runs 15 residues. Looked up from germline, CDR1 is DFQATT and CDR2 is SNEGSKA (reference sequence). Deletions cut 3 bases from V and 2 bases from J, with 16 bases between. In DNA, the CDR3 is TGCAGTGCTAGTCGGTCTACCCCTCGACAAGAGACCCAGTACTTC. This translates into CSASRSTPRQETQYF.

This clonotype occurred a few times. This chain links TRBV3-1 with TRBJ2-3; D not resolved. The CDR3 consists of 12 residues. The germline V gene encodes CDR1 LGHDT and CDR2 YNNKEL (reference sequence). V lost 1 base and J 6 bases, leaving 5 bases between the germline ends. CDR3 loop: CASSQGVDTQYF. For the CDR3, the DNA is TGTGCCAGCAGCCAAGGAGTGGATACGCAGTATTTT.

This chain connects TRBV6-6 to TRBJ2-5, with TRBD1 matching over 9 bases. This CDR3 contains 14 residues. The germline V gene encodes CDR1 MNHNY and CDR2 SVGAGI (reference sequence). Germline trimming cut 6 bases from V and 5 bases from J; bases unmatched to any gene: 7. CDR3 in amino acids: CASSQQGAGETQYF. CDR3 DNA sequence: TGTGCCAGCAGCCAACAGGGGGCTGGGGAGACCCAGTACTTC.

This clonotype was counted a few times. The V and J genes are TRBV29-1 and TRBJ1-2, with a possible D match to TRBD1 (5 bases). Germline V gene data show CDR1 as SQVTM and CDR2 as ANQGSEA. The CDR3 sequence is 15 residues long. V was trimmed by 4 bases and J by 8 bases, leaving 23 bases between them. The CDR3 loop is CSVVLGPDSSGGYTF. CDR3 DNA sequence: TGCAGCGTTGTTCTAGGCCCTGACAGCTCCGGGGGCTACACCTTC.

This clonotype was recorded a few times. V is TRBV12-3 or TRBV12-4 and J is TRBJ2-5; 10 bases match TRBD2. Trimming cost V 2 bases and J 4 bases; bases outside gene matches: 1. The CDR3 totals 14 residues. CDR3 amino acids: CASSLSSGGETQYF. In nucleotides, the CDR3 is TGTGCCAGCAGTTTATCTAGCGGGGGAGAGACCCAGTACTTC.

The rearrangement uses TRBV24-1 and TRBJ2-3; D not certain. The CDR3 is made up of 14 amino acids. V lost 0 bases to trimming and J lost 3 bases, with 6 bases between them. Per germline, CDR1 KGHDR and CDR2 SFDVKD. In DNA form, the CDR3 reads TGTGCCACCAGTGATTTGGGGTCGACAGATACGCAGTATTTT. Amino acid sequence: CATSDLGSTDTQYF.

V and J are TRBV12-3 or TRBV12-4 and TRBJ2-5; D is undetermined. With 8 bases removed from V and 2 bases from J, the gap between germline ends came to 3 bases. The CDR3 loop spans 10 amino acids. The CDR3 nucleotides are TGTGCCAGCCGACAAGAGACCCAGTACTTC. It yields the protein CASRQETQYF.

The count of this clonotype is one. The rearrangement joins TRBV20-1 to TRBJ2-3, with D unclear. The CDR3 totals 14 residues. V lost 0 bases and J 4 bases, leaving 11 bases between the germline ends. Germline CDR1 is DFQATT and CDR2 is SNEGSKA (reference sequence). The CDR3 nucleotides read TGCAGTGCTAGAGATTTTTACGGACCAGATACGCAGTATTTT. Residues: CSARDFYGPDTQYF.

Many counts were recorded for this clonotype. The chain carries TRBV7-6 and TRBJ2-1, with 16 bases identical to TRBD2. CDR1 and CDR2 (germline): SGHVS, FNYEAQ. Trimming removed 5 bases from V and 7 bases from J; junction bases left unmatched: 2. The CDR3 sequence is 15 residues long. This CDR3 reads CASSQGLAGGNEQFF. The CDR3 region has the DNA TGTGCCAGCAGCCAGGGACTAGCGGGAGGGAATGAGCAGTTCTTC.

This clonotype was seen only a few times. The V gene is TRBV9, the J gene TRBJ2-2; a weak D match, TRBD1 (5 bases). The germline V gene encodes CDR1 SGDLS and CDR2 YYNGEE. The CDR3 is 12 residues long. Trimming took 7 bases from V and 5 from J, leaving 9 bases between them. In DNA form, the CDR3 reads TGTGCCAGCGGGGCAGGGACCGGGGAGCTGTTTTTT. It encodes CASGAGTGELFF.